This TCR beta chain came from a study of T cell changes during pregnancy in multiple sclerosis. The CDR3 spans 12 residues. Trimming stripped 5 bases from V and 9 bases from J, with 13 bases between. Germline V gene lookup returns CDR1 SEHNR and CDR2 FQNEAQ (reference sequence). The method was immunoSEQ multiplex PCR; TCRdb's version includes in-frame clones alone and lacks a portion of them. The table has tens of thousands of clones, roughly 92% seen once. The gene calls are TRBV7-9 and TRBJ2-5; unclear D gene. The clonotype comes from a female donor with multiple sclerosis, enrolled in a pregnancy study. Sequences were derived from peripheral blood, sampled in the second trimester of pregnancy. CDR3 DNA: TGTGCCAGCAGCCTCCCGGTGAGGTCCCAGTACTTC. As protein: CASSLPVRSQYF.